This TCR beta chain was obtained from a study of T cell clones after liver transplantation. Across the whole study: A pre-transplant mixed lymphocyte reaction with TCRbeta sequencing defined graft-donor-reactive clones followed in post-transplant blood. HCV positivity affected three of eight recipients; the rest lacked autoimmune or viral indications. Until 12-24 months post-transplant, subjects got standard immunosuppression and no induction.

The repertoire was sequenced with immunoSEQ multiplex PCR; TCRdb's copy has only in-frame clones and lacks some. Here the sample spans about 75,000 clones, roughly 80% being singletons. The V gene's germline CDR1 is SGHTA and CDR2 FQGTGA. CDR3 length: 16 residues. The V end was cut by 6 bases, the J end by 2 bases, with 18 bases between. CD3+CD4+ and CD3+CD8+ cells were FACS-sorted from thawed unstimulated PBMCs. This clonotype originated in a human patient who received a liver transplant. Some T cells could come from the graft donor. The starting material was CD4+ T cells from blood, obtained less than 50 months after liver transplant. The chain couples TRBV7-3 to TRBJ2-3; D might be TRBD2 (6 bases). The chain's CDR3 is CASSTGIGRDTDTQYF. DNA for the CDR3: TGTGCCAGCAGTACCGGGATAGGGCGGGACACAGATACGCAGTATTTT.